This T cell receptor beta chain was observed in a study of T cell repertoires in cytomegalovirus infection. Study context: Based on public TCR beta signatures, there were indications of CMV infection and of a matching HLA type.

TCRdb ran MiXCR on the reads and lists one entry per CDR3 protein. Counted here are 170,000 or so distinct CDR3 sequences, roughly 17% occurring once; the ten biggest clones make up under 30%. The CDR3 covers 11 residues. Germline assignment: CDR1 DFQATT and CDR2 SNEGSKA (reference sequence). Trimming removed 8 bases from V and 3 bases from J, with 11 bases in between. In its sample, this clonotype was seen a few times. What it binds is unknown. Study results and caveats: CMV-specific TCR beta clonotypes restricted by HLA-C dominated the ex vivo response. Summed frequency of shared TCR beta families picked out CMV carriers who also had the relevant HLA.

Sequenced input: CD8+ T cells from PBMCs. This receptor was obtained from a human donor in good health (CMV status not recorded). Some clones in this sample may be carry-over from other donors' samples. The J gene is TRBJ2-7, the V gene TRBV20-1; no definite D call. DNA of the CDR3: TGCAGTAGTGGCGGAGACTACGAGCAGTACTTC. Protein sequence: CSSGGDYEQYF.